The 17 T cell receptor beta chains in this list originate from one sample, sequenced in a study of OX40 agonist ivuxolimab in advanced cancers. Libraries were prepared by immunoSEQ multiplex PCR; TCRdb keeps only in-frame clonotypes and omits some of them. Of 55,000 to 65,000 clones in the sample, 84% are singletons; the top ten hold about 2.2%. Sequences were derived from CD4+ or CD8+ T cells sorted from blood, sampled in a trial of the OX40 agonist ivuxolimab. The receptors originated from an adult with an advanced solid tumor such as melanoma, head and neck, liver or kidney cancer.

V usage is TRBV2 and J usage is TRBJ1-1; D call uncertain. This CDR3 has 14 amino acids. The ends were cut back, 7 bases at V and 4 bases at J, with 16 bases in the middle. Looked up from germline, CDR1 is SNHLY and CDR2 is FYNNEI. The CDR3 is CASNEGISFTEAFF. CDR3 in DNA: TGTGCCAGCAATGAGGGAATTTCGTTCACTGAAGCTTTCTTT.

The chain couples TRBV29-1 to TRBJ2-3; 7 bases map to TRBD2. After removal of 6 bases from V and 2 bases from J, the junction contained 8 bases not matched to a gene. CDR3 length: 14 residues. The germline V gene has CDR1 SQVTM and CDR2 ANQGSEA. The CDR3 protein is CSVAASGFTDTQYF. The CDR3, as DNA: TGCAGCGTGGCCGCTAGCGGCTTCACAGATACGCAGTATTTT.

This clone occurred a few times. The V call is TRBV11-3, the J call TRBJ2-1; D is unresolved. In germline, CDR1 is SGHNT, CDR2 YENEEA. The V end was cut by 1 base, the J end by 0 bases, with 7 bases between. This CDR3 has 15 residues. Here the CDR3 DNA reads TGTGCCAGCAGCTTAGGCCTCCGCTCCTACAATGAGCAGTTCTTC. This codes for CASSLGLRSYNEQFF.

V and J are TRBV28 and TRBJ1-2; 8 bases align to TRBD1. This CDR3 is built from 15 residues. From germline, CDR1 is MDHEN and CDR2 SYDVKM. V lost 6 bases to trimming and J lost 8 bases; unmatched junction nucleotides: 14. CDR3 protein: CASRQGGTGGGGYTF. DNA of the CDR3: TGTGCCAGCAGGCAAGGGGGTACAGGGGGGGGAGGCTACACCTTC.

The V call is TRBV7-9, the J call TRBJ2-5; D is unclear. From germline, CDR1 is SEHNR and CDR2 FQNEAQ (reference sequence). V was shortened by 3 bases and J by 4 bases, with 6 bases between the two germline ends. The CDR3 length is 12 residues. Here the CDR3 reads CASSFLSETQYF. In nucleotides, the CDR3 is TGTGCCAGCAGCTTCTTATCAGAGACCCAGTACTTC. The complete variable domain, with remaining parts taken from reference TRBV7-9 and TRBJ2-5, reads DTGVSQNPRHKITKRGQNVTFRCDPISEHNRLYWYRQTLGQGPEFLTYFQNEAQLEKSRLLSDRFSAERPKGSFSTLEIQRTEQGDSAMYLCASSFLSETQYFGPGTRLLVL.

This chain links TRBV7-8 with TRBJ2-6, with a possible D match to TRBD2 (6 bases). V dropped 4 bases and J dropped 3 bases, with 13 bases sitting between them. The CDR3 covers 16 residues. Per the germline V gene, CDR1 is SGHVS and CDR2 is FQNEAQ. The CDR3 DNA sequence: TGTGCCAGCAGCTCCCGGGAGCCTGATGGGGCCAACGTCCTGACTTTC. The encoded protein is CASSSREPDGANVLTF.

This clone was seen a few times. The V gene is TRBV10-3, the J gene TRBJ1-1, with no clear D. The CDR3 is 14 residues long. The germline V gene has CDR1 ENHRY and CDR2 SYGVKD. V was cut by 3 bases and J by 0 bases, with 8 bases left in between. The CDR3 is CAISDEQMNTEAFF. The CDR3 DNA reads as TGTGCCATCAGTGATGAGCAAATGAACACTGAAGCTTTCTTT.

The chain carries TRBV6-1 and TRBJ2-1, with D perhaps matching TRBD2 (6 bases). V lost 10 bases, J lost 9 bases, and 19 bases lay in between. CDR1 and CDR2 (germline): MNHNS, SASEGT. This CDR3 is built from 13 residues. The CDR3 DNA reads TGTGCCATGGGTCAGGTCCTTAGCGGTGAGCAGTTCTTC. Translating it yields CAMGQVLSGEQFF.

This chain uses TRBV5-4 with TRBJ2-7, with 7 bases aligning to TRBD1. Germline V CDR1 and CDR2: SGHNT, YYREEE (reference sequence). The V and J ends lost 0 bases and 2 bases, in that order; junction bases with no gene match: 2. The CDR3 extends over 14 amino acids. CDR3 in DNA: TGTGCCAGCAGCTTGGACAGGGGTACCTACGAGCAGTACTTC. Its translation: CASSLDRGTYEQYF.

CDR3 residues: CASSVTNDNEQFF. CDR3 in DNA: TGTGCCAGCAGCGTGACTAACGACAATGAGCAGTTCTTC. The chain is built from TRBV9 and TRBJ2-1; TRBD2 might be the D (5 bases). This CDR3 region has 13 residues. The germline gives CDR1 SGDLS, CDR2 YYNGEE. With 2 bases removed from V and 5 bases from J, the gap between germline ends came to 8 bases. Full variable domain (outside the CDR3, taken from reference TRBV9 and TRBJ2-1): DSGVTQTPKHLITATGQRVTLRCSPRSGDLSVYWYQQSLDQGLQFLIQYYNGEERAKGNILERFSAQQFPDLHSELNLSSLELGDSALYFCASSVTNDNEQFFGPGTRLTVL.

V usage is TRBV7-9 and J usage is TRBJ2-7; no definite D call. Between the trimmed V and J ends, which lost 5 bases and 5 bases, there was a span of 7 bases. Germline CDR1 and CDR2: SEHNR and FQNEAQ (reference sequence). The CDR3 totals 11 residues. CDR3 nucleotide sequence: TGTGCCAGCAGCCCGGCGCACGAGCAGTACTTC. Translating it yields CASSPAHEQYF.

This chain joins TRBV14 and TRBJ1-5, with D tentatively TRBD1 (5 bases). V shed 1 base and J shed 6 bases, with 7 bases lying between them. Germline V lookup: CDR1 SGHDN, CDR2 FVKESK. This CDR3 is built from 13 residues. The CDR3 protein is CASSQAGGQPQHF. The DNA for the CDR3 is TGTGCCAGCAGCCAAGCGGGGGGTCAGCCCCAGCATTTT.

This chain joins TRBV5-8 and TRBJ2-7; the match to TRBD2 covers 11 bases. The CDR3 contains 18 residues. V shed 4 bases and J 0 bases; nucleotides not matched to a gene: 12. CDR1 SGHTS and CDR2 YDEGEE come from the germline V gene. CDR3 nucleotide sequence: TGTGCCAGCAGCCCTCTTGGGACTAGCGGTTTAAGCTCCTACGAGCAGTACTTC. Encoded protein: CASSPLGTSGLSSYEQYF. The complete variable domain, with remaining parts taken from reference TRBV5-8 and TRBJ2-7, reads EAGVTQSPTHLIKTRGQQATLRCSPISGHTSVYWYQQALGLGLQFLLWYDEGEERNRGNFPPRFSGRQFPNYSSELNVNALELEDSALYLCASSPLGTSGLSSYEQYFGPGTRLTVT.

This chain joins TRBV28 and TRBJ2-5, with D possibly TRBD1 on 6 matching bases. The germline gives CDR1 MDHEN, CDR2 SYDVKM. The CDR3 is 14 residues long. Trimming left V 5 bases short and J 5 bases short, with 15 bases between. As DNA, the CDR3 is TGTGCCAGCAGTACGACAGGTTGGGCGGAGACCCAGTACTTC. Protein product: CASSTTGWAETQYF.

This clone was found a few times. V usage is TRBV27 and J usage is TRBJ1-3, with TRBD1 identical over 8 bases. The length of the CDR3 is 15 residues. Germline CDR1 is MNHEY and CDR2 is SMNVEV (reference sequence). Trimming at V came to 2 bases and at J to 3 bases, leaving 3 bases not matched to a gene. Here the CDR3 reads CASSLLGTGGNTIYF. The CDR3 DNA reads TGTGCCAGCAGTTTACTGGGGACAGGTGGAAACACCATATATTTT.

The chain links TRBV28 to TRBJ2-1, with 7 bases fitting TRBD1. This CDR3 has 18 amino acids. Per germline, CDR1 MDHEN and CDR2 SYDVKM. V lost 8 bases and J lost 0; bases outside the gene matches: 16. The CDR3 sequence is CASGGGTATVSSYNEQFF. The DNA for the CDR3 is TGTGCCAGCGGGGGTGGGACAGCCACAGTGAGCTCCTACAATGAGCAGTTCTTC.

In this sample, this clone turned up a few times. V is TRBV6-6 and J is TRBJ2-5, with 8 bases identical to TRBD1. The ends lost 6 bases at V and 11 bases at J; junction bases unmatched: 14. The CDR3 length is 14 residues. Germline V lookup: CDR1 MNHNY, CDR2 SVGAGI (reference sequence). The CDR3 protein is CASRKDRAGVEQYF. The CDR3 nucleotides read TGTGCCAGCAGGAAGGACAGGGCTGGAGTAGAGCAGTACTTC.